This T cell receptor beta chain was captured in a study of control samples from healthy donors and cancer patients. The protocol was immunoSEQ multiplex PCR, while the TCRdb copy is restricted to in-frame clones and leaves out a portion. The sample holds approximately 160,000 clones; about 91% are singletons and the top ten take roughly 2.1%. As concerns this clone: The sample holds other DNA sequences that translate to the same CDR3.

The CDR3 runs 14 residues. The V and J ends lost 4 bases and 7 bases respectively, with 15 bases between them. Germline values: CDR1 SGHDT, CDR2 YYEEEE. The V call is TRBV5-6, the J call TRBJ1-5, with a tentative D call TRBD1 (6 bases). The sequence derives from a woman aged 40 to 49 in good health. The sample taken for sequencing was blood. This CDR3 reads CASSLTRGGQPQHF. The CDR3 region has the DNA TGTGCCAGCAGCCTCACCAGGGGAGGCCAGCCCCAGCATTTT.